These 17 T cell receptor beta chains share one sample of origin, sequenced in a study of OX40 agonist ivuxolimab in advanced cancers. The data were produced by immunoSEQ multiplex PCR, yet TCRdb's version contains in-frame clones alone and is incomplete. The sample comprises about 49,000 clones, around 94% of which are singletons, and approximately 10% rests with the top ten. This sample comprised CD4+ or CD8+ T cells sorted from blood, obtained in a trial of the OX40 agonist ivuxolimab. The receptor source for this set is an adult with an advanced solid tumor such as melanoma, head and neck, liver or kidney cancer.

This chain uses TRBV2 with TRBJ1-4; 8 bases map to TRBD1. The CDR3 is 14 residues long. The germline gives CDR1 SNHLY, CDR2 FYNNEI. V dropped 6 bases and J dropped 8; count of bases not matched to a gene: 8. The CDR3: CASRPGGYEEKLFF. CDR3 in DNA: TGTGCCAGCAGACCAGGGGGCTATGAGGAAAAACTGTTTTTT.

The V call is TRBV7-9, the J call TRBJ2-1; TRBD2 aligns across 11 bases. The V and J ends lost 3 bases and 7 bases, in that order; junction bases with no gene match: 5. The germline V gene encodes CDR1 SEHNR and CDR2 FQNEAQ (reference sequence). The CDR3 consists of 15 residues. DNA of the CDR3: TGTGCCAGCAGCTTCGGACTAGCGGGTGAAAATGAGCAGTTCTTC. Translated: CASSFGLAGENEQFF.

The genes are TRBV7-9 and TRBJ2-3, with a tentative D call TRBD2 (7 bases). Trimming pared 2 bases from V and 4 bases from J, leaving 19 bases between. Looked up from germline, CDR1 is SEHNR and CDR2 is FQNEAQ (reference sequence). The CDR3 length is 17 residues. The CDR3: CASSLLGTGGAADTQYF. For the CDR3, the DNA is TGTGCCAGCAGCTTACTTGGGACGGGGGGCGCGGCAGATACGCAGTATTTT.

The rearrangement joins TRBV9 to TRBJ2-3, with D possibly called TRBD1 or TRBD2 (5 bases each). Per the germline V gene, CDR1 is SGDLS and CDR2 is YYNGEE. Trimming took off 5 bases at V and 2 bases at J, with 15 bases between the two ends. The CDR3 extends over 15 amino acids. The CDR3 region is CASRAGTAATDTQYF. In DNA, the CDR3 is TGTGCCAGCAGAGCCGGGACGGCCGCCACAGATACGCAGTATTTT.

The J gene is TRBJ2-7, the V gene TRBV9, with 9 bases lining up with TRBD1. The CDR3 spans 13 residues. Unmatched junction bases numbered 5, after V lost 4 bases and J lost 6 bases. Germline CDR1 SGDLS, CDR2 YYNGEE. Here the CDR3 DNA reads TGTGCCAGCAGCCCCACAGGGGGCTCCGAGCAGTACTTC. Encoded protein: CASSPTGGSEQYF.

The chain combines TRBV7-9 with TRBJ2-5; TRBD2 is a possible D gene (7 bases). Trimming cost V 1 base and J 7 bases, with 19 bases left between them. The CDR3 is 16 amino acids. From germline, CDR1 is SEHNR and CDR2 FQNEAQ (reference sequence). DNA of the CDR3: TGTGCCAGCAGCTTAGTTGGGGGGGGCCCCCTGCGGACCCAGTACTTC. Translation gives CASSLVGGGPLRTQYF.

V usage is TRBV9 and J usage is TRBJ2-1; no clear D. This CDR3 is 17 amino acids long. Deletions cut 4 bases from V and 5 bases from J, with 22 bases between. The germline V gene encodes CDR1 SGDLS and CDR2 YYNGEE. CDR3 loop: CASSPGPTLYRHNEQFF. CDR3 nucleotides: TGTGCCAGCAGCCCCGGCCCGACCCTCTACCGTCACAATGAGCAGTTCTTC.

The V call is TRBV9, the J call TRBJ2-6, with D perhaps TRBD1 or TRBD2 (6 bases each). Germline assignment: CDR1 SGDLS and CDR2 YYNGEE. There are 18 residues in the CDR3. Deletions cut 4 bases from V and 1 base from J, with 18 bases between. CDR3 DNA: TGTGCCAGCAGCACCGTGAGGGGGGCGGTTTCTGGGGCCAACGTCCTGACTTTC. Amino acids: CASSTVRGAVSGANVLTF.

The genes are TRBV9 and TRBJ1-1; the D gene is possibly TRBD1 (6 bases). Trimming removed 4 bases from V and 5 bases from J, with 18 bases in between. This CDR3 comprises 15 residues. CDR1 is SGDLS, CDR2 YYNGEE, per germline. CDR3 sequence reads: CASSLSKAGATEAFF. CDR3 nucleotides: TGTGCCAGCAGCCTTTCAAAAGCGGGGGCGACTGAAGCTTTCTTT.

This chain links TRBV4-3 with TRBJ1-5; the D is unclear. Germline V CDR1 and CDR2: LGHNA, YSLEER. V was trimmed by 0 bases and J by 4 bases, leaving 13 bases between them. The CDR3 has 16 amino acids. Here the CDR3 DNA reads TGCGCCAGCAGCCAAGATCTGAGATCCATGAATCAGCCCCAGCATTTT. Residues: CASSQDLRSMNQPQHF.

CDR3 sequence (DNA): TGTGCCAGCAGTGGAAGGGAAGCTTTCTTT. This gives the protein CASSGREAFF. The chain employs TRBV2 and TRBJ1-1; D ambiguous. CDR1 SNHLY and CDR2 FYNNEI come from the germline V gene. The V end lost 4 bases, the J end lost 8 bases, and 5 bases lay between the germline ends. The CDR3 spans 10 residues.

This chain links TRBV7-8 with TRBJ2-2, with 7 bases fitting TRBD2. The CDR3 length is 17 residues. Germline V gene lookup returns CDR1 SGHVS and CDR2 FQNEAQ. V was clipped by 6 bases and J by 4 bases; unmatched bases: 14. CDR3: CASSPPGASGGTGELFF. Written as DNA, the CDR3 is TGTGCCAGCAGTCCCCCGGGTGCTAGCGGCGGCACCGGGGAGCTGTTTTTT.

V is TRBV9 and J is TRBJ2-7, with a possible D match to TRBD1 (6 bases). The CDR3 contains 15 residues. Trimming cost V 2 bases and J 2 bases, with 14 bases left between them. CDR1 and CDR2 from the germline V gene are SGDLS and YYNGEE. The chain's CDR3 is CASSVYRADPYEQYF. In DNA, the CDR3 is TGTGCCAGCAGCGTTTACAGGGCCGACCCCTACGAGCAGTACTTC.

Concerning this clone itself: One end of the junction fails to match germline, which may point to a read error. The CDR3 reads CASDLPPGTVPF. CDR3 coding DNA: TGTGCCAGCGACCTACCTCCCGGGACGGTCCCTTTC. The J gene is TRBJ2-7, the V gene TRBV2, with D perhaps being TRBD1 or TRBD2 (5 bases each). This CDR3 has 12 amino acids. Per the germline V gene, CDR1 is SNHLY and CDR2 is FYNNEI.

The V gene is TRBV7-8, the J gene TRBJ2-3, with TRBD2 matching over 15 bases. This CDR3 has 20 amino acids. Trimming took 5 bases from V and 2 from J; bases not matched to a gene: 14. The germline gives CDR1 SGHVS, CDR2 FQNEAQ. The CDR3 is CASSGMRTSGRGTLTDTQYF. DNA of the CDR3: TGTGCCAGCAGCGGGATGAGGACTAGCGGGAGGGGAACTCTCACAGATACGCAGTATTTT. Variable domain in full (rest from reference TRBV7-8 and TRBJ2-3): GAGVSQSPRYKVAKRGQDVALRCDPISGHVSLFWYQQALGQGPEFLTYFQNEAQLDKSGLPSDRFFAERPEGSVSTLKIQRTQQEDSAVYLCASSGMRTSGRGTLTDTQYFGPGTRLTVL.

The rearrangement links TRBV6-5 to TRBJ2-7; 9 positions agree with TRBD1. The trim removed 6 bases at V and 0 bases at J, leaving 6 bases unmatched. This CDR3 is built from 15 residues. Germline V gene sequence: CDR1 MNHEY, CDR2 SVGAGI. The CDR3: CASSAGQGNSYEQYF. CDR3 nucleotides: TGTGCCAGCAGCGCCGGACAGGGGAACTCCTACGAGCAGTACTTC.

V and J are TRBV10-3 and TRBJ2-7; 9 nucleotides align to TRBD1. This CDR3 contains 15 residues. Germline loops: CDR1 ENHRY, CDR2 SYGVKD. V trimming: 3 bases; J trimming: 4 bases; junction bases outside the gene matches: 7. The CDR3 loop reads CAISEDRGREYEQYF. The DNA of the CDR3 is TGTGCCATCAGTGAAGACAGGGGGAGGGAGTACGAGCAGTACTTC.